These 6 T cell receptor beta chains came from one sample sequenced in a study of beta chain features in type 1 diabetes listed by TCRdb under 2018. The receptor library was made with the immunoSEQ multiplex PCR assay. The High Capacity cDNA Reverse Transcription Kit was used to reverse transcribe all of the isolated RNA, meaning that expressed TCRB transcripts were what got sequenced. Held by TCRdb, this immuneACCESS table contains in-frame sequences only and omits some clones. Under half of the omission traces to an unresolved V gene where checked; the cause of the rest is unknown. For this sample there are roughly 450,000 clones; about an eighth appear just once. The leading ten clones occupy 0.045% to 0.05% of the sample. The sequenced material came from naive CD4+ T cells from blood. The sample's cell subset or site label is to be understood as: true naive CD4+ T cells. The receptors here all came from a woman aged 18-29 years in good health.

This clone was counted only a few times. V usage is TRBV5-1 and J usage is TRBJ1-3; D unresolved. CDR1 is SGHRS, CDR2 YFSETQ, per germline. The V end was cut by 1 base, the J end by 0 bases, with 8 bases between. The CDR3 covers 15 residues. CDR3: CASSLTLDSGNTIYF. CDR3 DNA: TGCGCCAGCAGCTTGACCCTAGACTCTGGAAACACCATATATTTT.

This chain uses TRBV7-8 with TRBJ1-2; no clear D. V lost 1 base and J lost 8, with 8 bases in between. Per the germline V gene, CDR1 is SGHVS and CDR2 is FQNEAQ. This CDR3 contains 12 residues. CDR3 coding DNA: TGTGCCAGCAGCTTAGATAAGCGGGGCTACACCTTC. It encodes CASSLDKRGYTF.

The rearrangement joins TRBV4-1 to TRBJ2-3, with 10 bases aligning to TRBD1. CDR3 length: 16 residues. V lost 2 bases to trimming and J lost 1 base; unmatched junction nucleotides: 3. Germline loops: CDR1 MGHRA, CDR2 YSYEKL. CDR3 sequence reads: CASSQWDRGGTDTQYF. The CDR3 nucleotides are TGCGCCAGCAGCCAATGGGACAGGGGAGGCACAGATACGCAGTATTTT.

This clone was recorded a few times. The rearrangement links TRBV30 to TRBJ2-1; unclear D gene. This CDR3 has 12 amino acids. Germline values: CDR1 GTSNPN, CDR2 SVGIG (reference sequence). V was clipped by 0 bases and J by 10 bases, with 10 bases between them. CDR3 in DNA: TGTGCCTGGAGTGTAGAGAACGGGGAGCAGTTCTTC. Translated: CAWSVENGEQFF. Complete variable domain (other parts from reference TRBV30 and TRBJ2-1): SQTIHQWPATLVQPVGSPLSLECTVEGTSNPNLYWYRQAAGRGLQLLFYSVGIGQISSEVPQNLSASRPQDRQFILSSKKLLLSDSGFYLCAWSVENGEQFFGPGTRLTVL.

The V gene is TRBV7-9, the J gene TRBJ1-1, with D perhaps TRBD1 (5 bases). Trimming pared 3 bases from V and 11 bases from J, leaving 13 bases between. Germline V gene sequence: CDR1 SEHNR, CDR2 FQNEAQ (reference sequence). There are 12 residues in the CDR3. DNA of the CDR3: TGTGCCAGCAGCTTGGGGCCTCAGTCGGCTTTCTTT. It translates to CASSLGPQSAFF.

This chain joins TRBV5-4 and TRBJ2-7; possibly TRBD1 or TRBD2 for D (5 bases each). Germline CDR1 and CDR2: SGHNT and YYREEE (reference sequence). V was shortened by 5 bases and J by 1 base, with 16 bases between the two germline ends. The CDR3 is 15 residues long. CDR3 in amino acids: CASSTRQRESYEQYF. In DNA form, the CDR3 reads TGTGCCAGCAGTACTCGACAGAGGGAGTCCTACGAGCAGTACTTC.